This T cell receptor beta chain originates from a study of technical replicates of blood from a handful of donors. From germline, CDR1 is ENHRY and CDR2 SYGVKD. V lost 3 bases and J 4 bases, leaving 15 bases between the germline ends. The CDR3 has 15 amino acids. TCRdb's table, derived via immunoSEQ multiplex PCR, lists solely in-frame clones and lacks some. The data hold more than 95,000 clones, with approximately 95% observed a single time. The chain employs TRBV10-3 and TRBJ1-2; no definite D call. Sequenced input: T cells isolated from PBMCs. The clonotype comes from a human donor in good health. This CDR3 reads CAISDPGGGSYGYTF. The CDR3 nucleotides are TGTGCCATCAGTGATCCCGGAGGCGGGTCCTATGGCTACACCTTC.